This is a list of T cell receptor beta chains from one sample in a study of blood T cell repertoires in COVID-19. Method: immunoSEQ multiplex PCR; TCRdb's copy keeps in-frame clones and lacks some. The sample holds around 320,000 clones, roughly 90% seen once. Material: PBMCs or T cells enriched from blood (not recorded which). These TCRs come from a woman aged 18-29 years with acute COVID-19. Both conserved end residues are part of each CDR3. Each record gives: CDR3 protein, CDR3 DNA, clone size, J gene, V gene, D gene. D genes are given only for firm matches. Clone size is shown for a subset of rows, as once, few, many or a class of expanded clone.

CASSPQGSEQFF TGTGCCAGCAGCCCCCAGGGGAGTGAGCAGTTCTTC NA TRBJ2-1 TRBV9 NA
CATSSGTGGRGSPLHF TGTGCCACCAGCAGTGGTACAGGGGGCCGCGGTTCACCCCTCCACTTT few TRBJ1-6 TRBV15 TRBD1
CASSPQGAKSYNEQFF TGTGCCAGCAGCCCGCAGGGGGCGAAGTCCTACAATGAGCAGTTCTTC NA TRBJ2-1 TRBV3-1/TRBV3-2 TRBD1
CASSPPEQFF TGTGCCAGCAGCCCTCCCGAGCAGTTCTTC once TRBJ2-1 TRBV3-1/TRBV3-2 NA
CATSPGQGSGKLFF TGTGCCACCTCACCGGGACAGGGGTCGGGAAAACTGTTTTTT NA TRBJ1-4 TRBV19 TRBD1
CASSKTRTGDYNSPLHF TGTGCCAGCAGTAAGACGCGGACAGGGGACTATAATTCACCCCTCCACTTT NA TRBJ1-6 TRBV14 TRBD1
CASSFGGGYNEQFF TGTGCCAGCAGCTTTGGTGGCGGCTACAATGAGCAGTTCTTC NA TRBJ2-1 TRBV7-9 NA
CAISDQGGASGANVLTF TGTGCCATCAGTGATCAAGGGGGCGCCTCTGGGGCCAACGTCCTGACTTTC NA TRBJ2-6 TRBV10-3 TRBD1
CASSPRHVQETQYF TGTGCCAGCTCACCCCGACACGTCCAAGAGACCCAGTACTTC NA TRBJ2-5 TRBV18 NA
CASSPGFSGTEAFF TGCGCCAGCAGCCCCGGGTTTTCCGGGACTGAAGCTTTCTTT NA TRBJ1-1 TRBV5-1 NA
CASSQGRAAETTGELFF TGTGCCAGCAGCCAAGGGCGGGCGGCCGAGACAACCGGGGAGCTGTTTTTT NA TRBJ2-2 TRBV3-1/TRBV3-2 NA
CASSLGGSSYNEQFF TGTGCCAGCAGTTTAGGGGGGAGCTCCTACAATGAGCAGTTCTTC NA TRBJ2-1 TRBV28 NA